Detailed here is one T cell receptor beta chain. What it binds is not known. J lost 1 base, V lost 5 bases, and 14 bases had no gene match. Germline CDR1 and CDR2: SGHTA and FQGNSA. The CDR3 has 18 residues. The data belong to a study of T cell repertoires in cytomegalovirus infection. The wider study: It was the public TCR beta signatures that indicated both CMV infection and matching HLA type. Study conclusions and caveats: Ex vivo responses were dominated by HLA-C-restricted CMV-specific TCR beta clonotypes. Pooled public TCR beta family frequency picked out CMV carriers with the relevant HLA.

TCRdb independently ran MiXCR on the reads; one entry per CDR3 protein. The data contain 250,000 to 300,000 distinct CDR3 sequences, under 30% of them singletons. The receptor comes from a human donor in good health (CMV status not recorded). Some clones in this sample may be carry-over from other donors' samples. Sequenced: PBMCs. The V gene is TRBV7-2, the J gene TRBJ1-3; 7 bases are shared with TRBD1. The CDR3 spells CASSLLAGTVSSGNTIYF. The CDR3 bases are TGTGCCAGCAGCCTCCTCGCCGGGACAGTTAGTTCTGGAAACACCATATATTTT.